The clone carrying this TCR beta chain was detected many times. These data originate in a study of regulatory T cells in long-lasting Graves disease. Both iRepertoire HTBI primers and Arm-PCR of CDR3 regions were used to build the TCR beta libraries. MiXCR, run by TCRdb on the multiplex PCR reads, gives a single entry per CDR3 protein. The sample has roughly 490,000 distinct CDR3 sequences; about 22% are singletons. Time point of the sample: persistent/refractory GD, antithyroid drugs over 5 years with positive TRAb. After RNA was extracted from PBMCs, the TCR library was made from it. Source: peripheral blood mononuclear cells (PBMCs), taken when the disease was refractory, from a patient treated with antithyroid drugs. The receptor was derived from a female donor with Graves disease.

In DNA form, the CDR3 reads TGTGCCAGCAGTTTGGCCCCGGGGACCGGGGAGCTGTTTTTT. Encoded protein: CASSLAPGTGELFF. The genes are TRBV28 and TRBJ2-2; D possibly corresponds to TRBD2 (5 bases). Germline V gives CDR1 MDHEN, CDR2 SYDVKM. V lost 3 bases to trimming and J lost 5 bases, with 10 bases between them. The CDR3 sequence is 14 residues long. The whole variable domain, filled in from reference TRBV28 and TRBJ2-2, reads DVKVTQSSRYLVKRTGEKVFLECVQDMDHENMFWYRQDPGLGLRLIYFSYDVKMKEKGDIPEGYSVSREKKERFSLILESASTNQTSMYLCASSLAPGTGELFFGEGSRLTVL.